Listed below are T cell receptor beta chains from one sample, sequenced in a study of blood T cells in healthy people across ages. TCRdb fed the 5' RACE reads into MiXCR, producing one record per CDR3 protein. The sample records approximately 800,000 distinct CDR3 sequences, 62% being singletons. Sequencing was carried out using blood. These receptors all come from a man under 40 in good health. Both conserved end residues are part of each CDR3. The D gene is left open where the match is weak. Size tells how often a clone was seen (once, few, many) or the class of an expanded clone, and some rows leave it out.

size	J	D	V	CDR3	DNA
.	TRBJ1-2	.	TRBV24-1	CATSSGGSPVGYTF	TGTGCCACCAGTAGCGGAGGGTCCCCCGTTGGCTACACCTTC
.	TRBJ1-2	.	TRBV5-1	CASSPWGRPAHYGYTF	TGCGCCAGCAGCCCCTGGGGGCGTCCAGCGCACTATGGCTACACCTTC
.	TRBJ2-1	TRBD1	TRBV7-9	CASSVGTGIYNEQFF	TGTGCCAGCAGCGTGGGGACAGGGATTTACAATGAGCAGTTCTTC
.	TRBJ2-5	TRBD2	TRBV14	CASSQTSGEGETQYF	TGTGCCAGCAGCCAGACTAGCGGGGAGGGAGAGACCCAGTACTTC
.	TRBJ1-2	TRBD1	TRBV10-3	CAISRTGANYGYTF	TGTGCCATCAGTCGGACAGGAGCGAACTATGGCTACACCTTC
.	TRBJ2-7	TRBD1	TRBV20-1	CSASRTGGSYEQYF	TGCAGTGCTAGTAGGACAGGGGGCTCCTACGAGCAGTACTTC
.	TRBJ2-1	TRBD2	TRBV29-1	CSVGGTSGGYNEQFF	TGCAGCGTTGGCGGGACTAGCGGGGGATACAATGAGCAGTTCTTC
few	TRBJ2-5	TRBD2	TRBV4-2	CASSQVTSGRETQYF	TGTGCCAGCAGCCAAGTTACTAGCGGGCGAGAGACCCAGTACTTC
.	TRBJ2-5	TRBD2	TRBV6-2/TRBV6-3	CASSYGAGTKGETQYF	TGTGCCAGCAGTTATGGGGCCGGGACTAAAGGAGAGACCCAGTACTTC
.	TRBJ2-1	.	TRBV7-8	CASSLHPAGIFMNEQFF	TGTGCCAGCAGCCTGCATCCCGCGGGGATCTTTATGAATGAGCAGTTCTTC
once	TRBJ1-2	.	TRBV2	CASSAESHYGYTF	TGTGCCAGCAGTGCTGAGAGCCACTATGGCTACACCTTC
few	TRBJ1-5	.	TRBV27	CASSFEGRHNQPQHF	TGTGCCAGCAGTTTTGAGGGGCGGCACAATCAGCCCCAGCATTTT
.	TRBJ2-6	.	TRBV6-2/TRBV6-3	CTSSWDLPSGANVLTF	TGTACCAGCAGTTGGGATCTACCATCTGGGGCCAACGTCCTGACTTTC
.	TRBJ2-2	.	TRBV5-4	CASSLALVDTGELFF	TGTGCCAGCAGCTTGGCTCTAGTGGACACCGGGGAGCTGTTTTTT
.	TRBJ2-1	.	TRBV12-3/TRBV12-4	CASSLGGAESSSYNEQFF	TGTGCCAGCAGTTTGGGGGGGGCTGAATCTAGCTCCTACAATGAGCAGTTCTTC
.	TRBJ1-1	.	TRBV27	CASMGLLNTEAFF	TGTGCCAGTATGGGACTACTTAACACTGAAGCTTTCTTT
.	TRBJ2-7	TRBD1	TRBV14	CASSRTGINYEQYF	TGTGCCAGCAGCCGGACAGGGATTAACTACGAGCAGTACTTC